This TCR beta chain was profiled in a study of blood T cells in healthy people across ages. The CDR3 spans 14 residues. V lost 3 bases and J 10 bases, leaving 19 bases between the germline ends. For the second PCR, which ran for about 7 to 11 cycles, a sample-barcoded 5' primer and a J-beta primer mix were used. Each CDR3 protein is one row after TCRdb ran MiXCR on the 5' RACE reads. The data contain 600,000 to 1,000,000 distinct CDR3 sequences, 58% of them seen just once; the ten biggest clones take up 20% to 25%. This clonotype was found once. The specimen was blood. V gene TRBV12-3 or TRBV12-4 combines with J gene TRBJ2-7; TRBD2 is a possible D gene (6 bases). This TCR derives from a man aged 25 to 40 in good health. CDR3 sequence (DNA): TGTGCCAGCAGTTTTCGGGACTTTAAGGGGTCCCAGTACTTC. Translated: CASSFRDFKGSQYF.